Below are 28 T cell receptor beta chains sequenced from a single sample in a study of blood T cell repertoires in COVID-19. Clones were read by immunoSEQ multiplex PCR, and TCRdb kept only the in-frame ones, dropping some. Of 150,000 or so clones listed, about 80% are singletons. The sequenced sample was peripheral blood. The source is a man aged 55 to 69 with acute or convalescent COVID-19.

This clone was found once. This sequence joins TRBV12-2 and TRBJ2-7; TRBD2, the table's D call, lacks a check against the DNA. TRBV12-2 is flagged as a pseudogene. The CDR3 runs to 15 residues. The CDR3 DNA follows: TGTGCAAGTCGCTTAGCGCGCGGGGGGAGGAACGAGCAGTACTTC. Amino acids: CASRLARGGRNEQYF.

This clone appeared a few times. The CDR3 spells CASSQGLAGRQFF. CDR3 sequence (DNA): TGTGCCAGCAGCCAGGGACTAGCAGGAAGGCAGTTCTTC. This chain connects TRBV7-2 to TRBJ2-1; TRBD2 matches at 9 bases. The CDR3 loop spans 13 amino acids. Trimming took 5 bases from V and 12 from J; bases not matched to a gene: 8. Germline values: CDR1 SGHTA, CDR2 FQGNSA.

A few counts support this clone. The chain is built from TRBV6-5 and TRBJ1-6, with a weak D call TRBD1 (6 bases). This CDR3 region has 13 residues. Trimming cost V 7 bases and J 6 bases, with 10 bases left between them. Germline V lookup: CDR1 MNHEY, CDR2 SVGAGI. CDR3 region: CASIRTANSPLHF. In DNA, the CDR3 is TGTGCCAGCATCCGGACAGCTAATTCACCCCTCCACTTT.

For this clone: Other DNA sequences in this specimen translate into the identical CDR3. This rearrangement joins TRBV6-2 or TRBV6-3 to TRBJ2-7; no reliable D call. Germline values: CDR1 MNHEY, CDR2 SVGEGT. CDR3 length equals 14 residues. The V and J ends lost 2 bases and 2 bases respectively, with 10 bases between them. The chain's CDR3 is CASSYLASTYEQYF. The CDR3 DNA sequence: TGTGCCAGCAGTTACCTCGCCAGTACCTACGAGCAGTACTTC.

The CDR3 DNA reads TGTGCCACCAGTGAGACGGGAAATCAGCCCCAGCATTTT. It specifies CATSETGNQPQHF. The V and J genes are TRBV24-1 and TRBJ1-5, with D uncertain. V was trimmed by 4 bases and J by 4 bases, leaving 7 bases between them. This CDR3 spans 13 amino acids. Germline CDR1 reads KGHDR; CDR2 reads SFDVKD.

The chain carries TRBV5-1 and TRBJ2-1; TRBD1 is a possible D gene (5 bases). The germline CDR1 and CDR2 sequences are SGHRS and YFSETQ. This CDR3 spans 13 amino acids. The V and J ends lost 4 bases and 5 bases respectively, with 10 bases between them. The CDR3 protein is CASSVGDNNEQFF. The CDR3 coding sequence is TGCGCCAGCAGCGTAGGGGATAACAATGAGCAGTTCTTC.

The rearrangement links TRBV6-1 to TRBJ1-2; no definite D call. The CDR3 is made up of 14 amino acids. V dropped 3 bases and J dropped 0 bases, with 8 bases sitting between them. The V gene's germline CDR1 is MNHNS and CDR2 SASEGT. The CDR3 spells CASSDLAANYGYTF. CDR3 sequence (DNA): TGTGCCAGCAGTGATTTGGCTGCTAACTATGGCTACACCTTC.

There are a few counts of this clone. The gene calls are TRBV4-2 and TRBJ2-1; the match to TRBD2 covers 15 bases. The trim removed 4 bases at V and 0 bases at J, leaving 10 bases unmatched. Germline lookup yields CDR1 LGHNA and CDR2 YNFKEQ. The CDR3 runs 20 residues. For the CDR3, the DNA is TGTGCCAGCAGCCCACGATCCGGGACTAGCGGGGGGAGCTCCTACAATGAGCAGTTCTTC. As protein: CASSPRSGTSGGSSYNEQFF.

The CDR3 spells CATSGTSVNEQFF. In DNA, the CDR3 is TGTGCCACCAGCGGGACTAGCGTCAATGAGCAGTTCTTC. The rearrangement uses TRBV24-1 and TRBJ2-1, with 10 bases fitting TRBD2. The CDR3 consists of 13 residues. Germline CDR1 KGHDR, CDR2 SFDVKD. Trimming removed 7 bases from V and 6 bases from J; junction bases left unmatched: 2.

This chain connects TRBV18 to TRBJ2-5; 7 bases line up with TRBD1. Germline V lookup: CDR1 KGHSH, CDR2 LQKENI. The CDR3 runs to 13 residues. J gave up 4 bases and V 6 bases, and 5 bases lay outside the gene matches. CDR3 sequence: CASSATGSETQYF. For the CDR3, the DNA is TGTGCCAGCTCTGCGACAGGGTCAGAGACCCAGTACTTC.

The rearrangement links TRBV6-5 to TRBJ2-7, with 9 nucleotides matching TRBD1. Trimming removed 2 bases from V and 5 bases from J; junction bases left unmatched: 4. Per germline, CDR1 MNHEY and CDR2 SVGAGI. The CDR3 consists of 14 residues. The CDR3 loop reads CASSYAGQGNEQYF. As DNA, the CDR3 is TGTGCCAGCAGTTACGCGGGACAGGGTAACGAGCAGTACTTC.

This chain connects TRBV6-2 or TRBV6-3 to TRBJ1-4; the D is unclear. There are 17 residues in the CDR3. Germline V lookup: CDR1 MNHEY, CDR2 SVGEGT. Trimming shortened V by 4 bases and J by 0 bases, and 15 bases separated the two germline ends. The CDR3 DNA reads TGTGCCAGCAGTTCCGCGGACGCGAGGGCAACTAATGAAAAACTGTTTTTT. This sequence encodes CASSSADARATNEKLFF.

The genes are TRBV29-1 and TRBJ1-3; unclear D gene. The CDR3 totals 12 residues. Germline V lookup: CDR1 SQVTM, CDR2 ANQGSEA. V lost 2 bases and J 2 bases, leaving 4 bases between the germline ends. CDR3 amino acids: CSVERAGNTIYF. The CDR3 DNA reads as TGCAGCGTTGAACGGGCTGGAAACACCATATATTTT.

The chain carries TRBV28 and TRBJ2-5, with D perhaps TRBD1 (6 bases). The CDR3 is 13 amino acids. The V end was cut by 7 bases, the J end by 3 bases, with 12 bases between. In germline, CDR1 is MDHEN, CDR2 SYDVKM. The DNA for the CDR3 is TGTGCCAGCATCCCAGGGGCGGAAGAGACCCAGTACTTC. This codes for CASIPGAEETQYF.

The chain employs TRBV7-9 and TRBJ1-2; D ambiguous. Trimming cost V 4 bases and J 5 bases, with 11 bases left between them. Germline V lookup: CDR1 SEHNR, CDR2 FQNEAQ (reference sequence). This CDR3 region has 13 residues. The CDR3 loop reads CASSSLDSYGYTF. CDR3 DNA sequence: TGTGCCAGCAGCTCCCTTGACTCGTATGGCTACACCTTC.

This clone was counted a single time. The V gene is TRBV24-1, the J gene TRBJ2-7; 10 nucleotides agree with TRBD1. Germline CDR1 and CDR2: KGHDR and SFDVKD. V was clipped by 4 bases and J by 3 bases; unmatched bases: 5. This CDR3 is 15 amino acids long. CDR3 DNA: TGTGCCACCAGTGACCGGACAGGGGGGGTCTACGAGCAGTACTTC. This codes for CATSDRTGGVYEQYF.

The chain links TRBV19 to TRBJ1-1; no clear D gene. CDR1 and CDR2 (germline): LNHDA, SQIVND (reference sequence). The CDR3 is made up of 13 amino acids. Trimming cost V 5 bases and J 0 bases, with 7 bases left between them. The CDR3 loop is CASSEEMNTEAFF. CDR3 coding DNA: TGTGCCAGTAGTGAGGAGATGAACACTGAAGCTTTCTTT.

CDR3 DNA sequence: TGTGCCACCAGTGAACAGGGCTGGCAGTTCTTC. Translating it yields CATSEQGWQFF. The genes are TRBV24-1 and TRBJ2-1, with D possibly being TRBD1 (6 bases). CDR1 and CDR2 from the germline V gene are KGHDR and SFDVKD. Trimming took off 4 bases at V and 12 bases at J, with 9 bases between the two ends. This CDR3 is built from 11 residues.

This chain connects TRBV3-1 (or the pseudogene TRBV3-2) to TRBJ2-5; TRBD2 agrees at 12 bases. Germline loops: CDR1 LGHDT, CDR2 YNNKEL (reference sequence). Losses at the gene ends were 2 bases for V and 5 bases for J; bases not matched to a gene: 12. The CDR3 loop spans 18 amino acids. The CDR3 DNA follows: TGTGCCAGCAGCCAATTACGGGCTAGCGGGGGGGCGAGGGAGACCCAGTACTTC. Protein product: CASSQLRASGGARETQYF.

This clone was observed a handful of times. The CDR3, as DNA: TGTGCCAGCAGTGAAACATCCTACAGGGGGCATGAAAAACTGTTTTTT. Translating it yields CASSETSYRGHEKLFF. The chain carries TRBV2 and TRBJ1-4; 9 bases match TRBD1. The CDR3 has 16 residues. Germline V gene data show CDR1 as SNHLY and CDR2 as FYNNEI. J lost 6 bases, V lost 2 bases, and 7 bases had no gene match.

The chain carries TRBV15 and TRBJ2-3, with D unresolved. Germline V gene sequence: CDR1 LNHNV, CDR2 YYDKDF (reference sequence). The CDR3 consists of 17 residues. V dropped 1 base and J dropped 2 bases, with 16 bases sitting between them. The DNA for the CDR3 is TGTGCCACCAGCAGAGGACGAACCTACGAGGCCACAGATACGCAGTATTTT. It yields the protein CATSRGRTYEATDTQYF.

This chain connects TRBV15 to TRBJ1-1; D is ambiguous. The germline gives CDR1 LNHNV, CDR2 YYDKDF (reference sequence). V lost 1 base to trimming and J lost 3 bases, with 9 bases between them. The length of the CDR3 is 14 residues. The CDR3 region is CATSRGSRDTEAFF. CDR3 DNA sequence: TGTGCCACCAGCAGAGGATCCCGGGACACTGAAGCTTTCTTT.

The rearrangement uses TRBV6-4 and TRBJ2-1; 11 positions match TRBD2. Germline V CDR1 and CDR2: MRHNA, SNTAGT. The CDR3 totals 14 residues. V lost 3 bases and J lost 14; bases outside the gene matches: 9. The CDR3 loop reads CASSESLAGGPKFF. CDR3 coding DNA: TGTGCCAGCAGTGAAAGTCTAGCGGGGGGCCCCAAGTTCTTC.

The V call is TRBV29-1, the J call TRBJ2-2, with 9 positions matching TRBD1. CDR1 is SQVTM and CDR2 is ANQGSEA in the germline V gene. The CDR3 is 15 amino acids. With 2 bases clipped from V and 5 bases from J, the junction kept 6 bases outside the gene matches. As DNA, the CDR3 is TGCAGCGTTGAAAAACAGGGGGCGCGGACCGGGGAGCTGTTTTTT. Amino acid sequence: CSVEKQGARTGELFF.

Written as DNA, the CDR3 is TGTGCCAGCAGCCTAGGACAGGGCGGTTTCGACGAGCAGTACTTC. This encodes CASSLGQGGFDEQYF. The rearrangement joins TRBV7-3 to TRBJ2-7, with 8 bases matching TRBD1. J was trimmed by 5 bases and V by 5 bases; bases with no gene match: 11. Germline CDR1 SGHTA, CDR2 FQGTGA. The CDR3 covers 15 residues.

The V gene is TRBV6-5, the J gene TRBJ1-1; 7 bases map to TRBD1. Losses at the gene ends were 2 bases for V and 6 bases for J; bases not matched to a gene: 6. This CDR3 is built from 14 residues. The germline V gene encodes CDR1 MNHEY and CDR2 SVGAGI. The CDR3 DNA reads as TGTGCCAGCAGTTACGCGGGGACAGCCGCTGAAGCTTTCTTT. Protein product: CASSYAGTAAEAFF.

The chain links TRBV19 to TRBJ2-7, with 9 bases identical to TRBD1. CDR3 length: 14 amino acids. After removal of 4 bases from V and 2 bases from J, the junction contained 3 bases not matched to a gene. CDR1 and CDR2 (germline): LNHDA, SQIVND (reference sequence). As DNA, the CDR3 is TGTGCCAGTAGTAAGGGACAGGGCCCCTACGAGCAGTACTTC. Residues: CASSKGQGPYEQYF.

The CDR3 DNA reads TGTGCCAGCAGCCAAACCCCTCCCGGTGAGCAGTTCTTC. The encoded protein is CASSQTPPGEQFF. The V and J genes are TRBV3-1 (or the pseudogene TRBV3-2) and TRBJ2-1; D is ambiguous. Germline V CDR1 and CDR2: LGHDT, YNNKEL (reference sequence). V was pared by 2 bases and J by 9 bases, with 11 bases between. The CDR3 totals 13 residues.